What follows is one T cell receptor (beta chain) and its context. Germline CDR1 is SQVTM and CDR2 is ANQGSEA. The length of the CDR3 is 13 residues. The V gene lost 1 base and the J gene lost 6 bases, with 12 bases spanning the gap. It was during active infection that Seattle patients were enrolled and then longitudinally followed. The record originates from a study of blood T cell repertoires in COVID-19. Looking at the study overall: Material from acute and convalescent COVID-19 was sourced from the United States, Italy and Spain. From T cells, B-cell-depleted T cells, or PBMCs came the material, which was cDNA or gDNA.

Authors' analysis steps: Reference gene primers were amplified, and this amplification served to estimate nucleated cell counts. The method was immunoSEQ multiplex PCR; TCRdb's version includes in-frame clones alone and lacks a portion of them. V and J calls plus clone size are reproduced from that table; the DNA served to infer D and trimming. Found here are fewer than 650,000 clones, 85% to 90% of them singletons; the top ten hold roughly 7.4%. The source of this sequence is a woman aged 45-59 years with COVID-19, enrolled during active disease. J is TRBJ1-2 and V is TRBV29-1, with a possible D match to TRBD1 (5 bases). Sequenced sample: peripheral blood. CDR3 loop: CSVEVSQGNGYTF. CDR3 nucleotides: TGCAGCGTTGAAGTATCGCAGGGCAATGGCTACACCTTC.